The T cell receptor (beta chain) described here comes from a study of T cell repertoires in cytomegalovirus infection. Study in general: Public TCR beta signatures marked donors with CMV infection and the matching HLA. Broader study findings: Summed frequency of public TCR beta families distinguished CMV carriers with the relevant HLA. Predominance within the ex vivo response was attributable to HLA-C-restricted CMV-specific TCR beta clonotypes.

From germline, CDR1 is MGHRA and CDR2 YSYEKL. The V and J ends lost 4 bases and 6 bases respectively, with 13 bases between them. The CDR3 has 14 amino acids. To note about this clonotype: What it binds is not known.

TCRdb fed the reads into MiXCR, producing one record per CDR3 protein. This table has fewer than 250,000 distinct CDR3 sequences, 22% appearing once. The gene calls are TRBV4-1 and TRBJ2-4; D perhaps matches TRBD1 (6 bases). The TCR comes from a human donor in good health (CMV status not recorded). Some clones in this sample may be carry-over from other donors' samples. Sequencing was carried out using CD8+ T cells from PBMCs. The CDR3 DNA reads TGCGCCAGCAGCCTAAAGGAACAGGGAAACATTCAGTACTTC. Its translation is CASSLKEQGNIQYF.